These 10 T cell receptor beta chains came from one sample sequenced in a study of blood T cell repertoires in COVID-19. Profiled with immunoSEQ multiplex PCR; TCRdb holds only in-frame clones, not every one. The repertoire holds some 200,000 clones, with around 80% as singletons. The sequenced sample was peripheral blood. These receptors all stem from a woman younger than 45 with COVID-19, enrolled during active disease.

The chain is built from TRBV28 and TRBJ2-1; 10 bases match TRBD2. This CDR3 has 15 residues. Germline values: CDR1 MDHEN, CDR2 SYDVKM. Trimming at V came to 6 bases and at J to 9 bases, leaving 11 bases not matched to a gene. CDR3 sequence reads: CASSSAGGPIGEQFF. The DNA for the CDR3 is TGTGCCAGCAGCTCAGCGGGGGGGCCGATCGGTGAGCAGTTCTTC.

In its sample, this clone was seen once. The same CDR3 is also encoded by other DNA sequences in this sample. V is TRBV2 and J is TRBJ1-1, with TRBD1 matching over 8 bases. V lost 6 bases, J lost 4 bases, and 4 bases stayed unmatched. The CDR3 is 13 amino acids. The germline V gene encodes CDR1 SNHLY and CDR2 FYNNEI. The CDR3 loop reads CASSAGTGTEAFF. In DNA, the CDR3 is TGTGCCAGCAGCGCTGGGACAGGCACTGAAGCTTTCTTT.

The chain employs TRBV5-4 and TRBJ2-2; possibly TRBD1 for D (6 bases). The CDR3 is made up of 14 amino acids. Trimming left V 5 bases short and J 4 bases short, with 12 bases between. CDR1 and CDR2 from the germline V gene are SGHNT and YYREEE (reference sequence). DNA for the CDR3: TGTGCCAGCAGAGAACAGGGCAGCACCGGGGAGCTGTTTTTT. Translating it yields CASREQGSTGELFF. The full variable domain, rest sourced from reference TRBV5-4 and TRBJ2-2, is ETGVTQSPTHLIKTRGQQVTLRCSSQSGHNTVSWYQQALGQGPQFIFQYYREEENGRGNFPPRFSGLQFPNYSSELNVNALELDDSALYLCASREQGSTGELFFGEGSRLTVL.

For this clone: Other DNA sequences within the sample encode an identical CDR3. The chain recombines TRBV28 with TRBJ1-2; D ambiguous. Germline V gene data show CDR1 as MDHEN and CDR2 as SYDVKM. V shed 3 bases and J shed 5 bases, with 7 bases lying between them. The CDR3 loop spans 12 amino acids. CDR3 sequence reads: CASSFRDYGYTF. The CDR3 region has the DNA TGTGCCAGCAGTTTTCGGGATTATGGCTACACCTTC.

The table lists this clone with many counts. The gene calls are TRBV5-4 and TRBJ1-4; D remains unclear. Trimming removed 1 base from V and 5 bases from J, with 12 bases in between. The germline V gene has CDR1 SGHNT and CDR2 YYREEE (reference sequence). The CDR3 runs to 15 residues. In DNA form, the CDR3 reads TGTGCCAGCAGCTTGCTGCCGGGTAACAATGAAAAACTGTTTTTT. Translation gives CASSLLPGNNEKLFF. The full variable domain, its missing parts supplied by reference TRBV5-4 and TRBJ1-4, is ETGVTQSPTHLIKTRGQQVTLRCSSQSGHNTVSWYQQALGQGPQFIFQYYREEENGRGNFPPRFSGLQFPNYSSELNVNALELDDSALYLCASSLLPGNNEKLFFGSGTQLSVL.

This chain uses TRBV5-1 with TRBJ1-4; 7 bases are a match to TRBD1. The CDR3 totals 15 residues. V was clipped by 0 bases and J by 7 bases; unmatched bases: 6. Germline V gives CDR1 SGHRS, CDR2 YFSETQ. As DNA, the CDR3 is TGCGCCAGCAGCTTGGCGACAGGGATGGTTGAAAAACTGTTTTTT. Translated, it gives CASSLATGMVEKLFF.

This chain uses TRBV27 with TRBJ2-7; TRBD2 is a possible D gene (5 bases). The germline CDR1 and CDR2 sequences are MNHEY and SMNVEV (reference sequence). V lost 4 bases, J lost 1 base, and 11 bases lay in between. The CDR3 contains 14 residues. CDR3 nucleotides: TGTGCCAGCAGTTATGGTCGAGGGTCCTACGAGCAGTACTTC. It yields the protein CASSYGRGSYEQYF.

The V call is TRBV4-3, the J call TRBJ1-1; D is unresolved. The V gene lost 0 bases and the J gene lost 3 bases, with 5 bases spanning the gap. The CDR3 is made up of 13 amino acids. The germline gives CDR1 LGHNA, CDR2 YSLEER. This CDR3 is CASSQDQYTEAFF. The CDR3 nucleotides read TGCGCCAGCAGCCAAGATCAATACACTGAAGCTTTCTTT.

V usage is TRBV14 and J usage is TRBJ2-7; 11 bases fit TRBD2. Trimming at V came to 1 base and at J to 7 bases, leaving 12 bases not matched to a gene. CDR1 and CDR2 from the germline V gene are SGHDN and FVKESK. The CDR3 is 17 residues long. Here the CDR3 reads CASSQVSLAGGPREQYF. Here the CDR3 DNA reads TGTGCCAGCAGCCAAGTTAGCTTAGCGGGAGGGCCCAGGGAGCAGTACTTC.

This chain links TRBV29-1 with TRBJ1-2; TRBD1 matches 7 bases. The CDR3 covers 13 residues. The ends lost 0 bases at V and 4 bases at J; junction bases unmatched: 2. The V gene's germline CDR1 is SQVTM and CDR2 ANQGSEA. The CDR3 sequence: CSVEDGTVYGYTF. The CDR3 DNA reads as TGCAGCGTTGAAGACGGGACAGTCTATGGCTACACCTTC.